This T cell receptor (beta chain) was captured in a study of cytomegalovirus exposure and HLA in healthy donors. General study results and limits: The analysis excluded some indistinguishable V segments, including TRBV6-2 and TRBV6-3.

Researchers ran the PCR with 60 Vbeta and 13 Jbeta primers. TCRdb's copy holds only in-frame clones and misses some; the assay was immunoSEQ multiplex PCR. The sample holds approximately 190,000 clones, roughly nine tenths seen once. Points on this clone: Antigen specificity is unknown.

The CDR3 runs to 15 residues. Germline V gives CDR1 SGDLS, CDR2 YYNGEE. V was pared by 4 bases and J by 0 bases, with 13 bases between. The TCR was taken from a boy between 2 and 10 years old in good health and CMV-seronegative. The sample was PBMCs. V and J are TRBV9 and TRBJ2-5, with D perhaps matching TRBD2 (5 bases). The CDR3 loop reads CASSPLLGDQETQYF. Written as DNA, the CDR3 is TGTGCCAGCAGCCCCCTCCTGGGAGACCAAGAGACCCAGTACTTC. Supplemented by reference TRBV9 and TRBJ2-5, the full variable domain reads DSGVTQTPKHLITATGQRVTLRCSPRSGDLSVYWYQQSLDQGLQFLIQYYNGEERAKGNILERFSAQQFPDLHSELNLSSLELGDSALYFCASSPLLGDQETQYFGPGTRLLVL.